This is a list of T cell receptor beta chains from one sample in a study of blood T cell repertoires in COVID-19. Only in-frame clones appear in the TCRdb table, and some are missing; sequencing was by immunoSEQ multiplex PCR. The table records more than 80,000 clones, almost 85% of them present only once. The sequencing input was peripheral blood. All receptors derive from a man aged 45-65 years with active or convalescent COVID-19. CDR3s include the opening cysteine and the closing phenylalanine or tryptophan. D genes are given only for firm matches. Clone size is shown for a subset of rows, as once, few, many or a class of expanded clone.

NA TRBD1 TRBJ1-1 TRBV11-2 CASSPDRVRAFF TGTGCCAGCAGCCCAGACAGGGTTAGGGCTTTCTTT
NA NA TRBJ1-1 TRBV3-1/TRBV3-2 CASSQEGGGRGGTEAFF TGTGCCAGCAGCCAAGAGGGTGGGGGCAGAGGGGGCACTGAAGCTTTCTTT
few NA TRBJ1-2 TRBV5-5 CASSLPSRDYGYTF TGTGCCAGCAGCTTGCCCTCTCGGGACTATGGCTACACCTTC
NA TRBD1 TRBJ1-1 TRBV5-1 CASSWGSGTGGLNTEAFF TGCGCCAGCAGCTGGGGTTCCGGGACAGGGGGCCTGAACACTGAAGCTTTCTTT
NA NA TRBJ2-1 TRBV4-2 CASSQETGHYNEQFF TGTGCCAGCAGCCAAGAAACGGGTCACTACAATGAGCAGTTCTTC
NA NA TRBJ1-2 TRBV19 CASSITHGQNGYTF TGTGCCAGTAGTATTACCCATGGACAGAATGGCTACACCTTC
NA TRBD2 TRBJ2-5 TRBV5-1 CASSLAVGGGHQETQYF TGCGCCAGCAGCTTGGCCGTTGGCGGGGGGCACCAAGAGACCCAGTACTTC
NA NA TRBJ1-3 TRBV7-8 CASSPNKYGNTIYF TGTGCCAGCAGCCCAAACAAGTACGGAAACACCATATATTTT
NA NA TRBJ2-7 TRBV23-1 CASSQEGATFSYEQYF TGCGCCAGCAGTCAAGAAGGGGCCACCTTCTCCTACGAGCAGTACTTC
few TRBD2 TRBJ2-3 TRBV5-1 CASSFFGAGATDTQYF TGCGCCAGCAGCTTTTTCGGAGCGGGGGCCACAGATACGCAGTATTTT
NA TRBD1 TRBJ1-3 TRBV3-1/TRBV3-2 CASSRGQASGNTIYF TGTGCCAGCAGCCGCGGACAGGCCTCTGGAAACACCATATATTTT
once TRBD1 TRBJ2-2 TRBV5-5 CASSFAGGVNTGELFF TGTGCCAGCAGCTTCGCAGGGGGCGTTAACACCGGGGAGCTGTTTTTT
once NA TRBJ1-4 TRBV3-1/TRBV3-2 CASSQGQSTNEKLFF TGTGCCAGCAGCCAAGGGCAGTCAACTAATGAAAAACTGTTTTTT
NA TRBD1 TRBJ1-6 TRBV7-9 CASSLRVDRGAPLHF TGTGCCAGCAGCTTAAGGGTGGACAGGGGGGCACCCCTCCACTTT
NA TRBD2 TRBJ2-5 TRBV14 CASSQTSGGQETQYF TGTGCCAGCAGCCAGACTAGCGGGGGGCAAGAGACCCAGTACTTC
NA TRBD1 TRBJ2-7 TRBV10-3 CAIGKGQDRTYEQYF TGTGCCATCGGAAAAGGTCAGGACAGGACCTACGAGCAGTACTTC
NA TRBD1 TRBJ2-1 TRBV19 CASQQGAAPYNEQFF TGTGCCAGCCAACAGGGGGCGGCCCCGTACAATGAGCAGTTCTTC
NA TRBD1 TRBJ1-6 TRBV30 CAWSGDTGGNNSPLHF TGTGCCTGGAGTGGAGATACAGGGGGGAATAATTCACCCCTCCACTTT
few TRBD1 TRBJ2-7 TRBV29-1 CSVAGEDRALDEQYF TGCAGCGTTGCCGGCGAGGACAGGGCTCTCGACGAGCAGTACTTC
NA TRBD2 TRBJ2-3 TRBV18 CASSPAGLAGGDTQYF TGTGCCAGCTCACCTGCGGGACTAGCGGGGGGAGATACGCAGTATTTT
NA TRBD1 TRBJ1-5 TRBV27 CASSLDREGNQPQHF TGTGCCAGCAGTTTGGACAGGGAAGGCAATCAGCCCCAGCATTTT
NA TRBD1 TRBJ2-2 TRBV5-1 CASSLRTGSTGELFF TGCGCCAGCAGCCTCCGGACAGGGAGCACCGGGGAGCTGTTTTTT
NA NA TRBJ1-1 TRBV7-8 CASTERRASTEAFF TGTGCCAGCACCGAAAGGAGGGCAAGCACTGAAGCTTTCTTT
NA TRBD1 TRBJ2-1 TRBV3-1/TRBV3-2 CASSQVLGQGFHNEQFF TGTGCCAGCAGCCAAGTTCTCGGACAGGGATTCCACAATGAGCAGTTCTTC
NA TRBD1 TRBJ1-2 TRBV7-9 CASSRAGGTGDGYTF TGTGCCAGCAGCCGGGCAGGAGGGACAGGAGATGGCTACACCTTC
NA TRBD2 TRBJ2-1 TRBV28 CASSFRATSGLHSYNEQFF TGTGCCAGCAGTTTCCGAGCGACTAGCGGCTTGCATTCCTACAATGAGCAGTTCTTC
NA NA TRBJ2-2 TRBV10-2 CASSEFGTGELFF TGCGCCAGCAGTGAGTTCGGGACCGGGGAGCTGTTTTTT
NA NA TRBJ1-6 TRBV4-1 CASSQEGGANNSPLHF TGCGCCAGCAGCCAAGAGGGGGGTGCTAATAATTCACCCCTCCACTTT
NA TRBD1 TRBJ1-2 TRBV5-6 CASSLARQGAGGYTF TGTGCCAGCAGCTTGGCCCGACAGGGGGCTGGTGGCTACACCTTC
NA TRBD1 TRBJ2-1 TRBV24-1 CATSDFTGDEQFF TGTGCCACCAGTGATTTTACAGGGGATGAGCAGTTCTTC